This TCR beta chain stems from a study of blood T cell repertoires in COVID-19. Study details: COVID-19 samples, acute and convalescent, were from the United States, Italy and Spain. Sample material is recorded as cDNA or gDNA derived from T cells, B-cell-depleted T cells, or PBMCs.

V lost 8 bases and J lost 5; bases outside the gene matches: 9. The CDR3 sequence is 14 residues long. From germline, CDR1 is MDHEN and CDR2 SYDVKM. In this sample, this clone turned up once. Original handling: Estimation of nucleated cell counts was performed using reference gene primer amplification. TCRdb keeps only in-frame clones here, not all; method: immunoSEQ multiplex PCR. V and J calls and clone size are given by that table; D and trimming were obtained from the DNA. The table includes over 150,000 clones, approximately 87% detected once. The chain has TRBV28 and TRBJ1-2, with TRBD1 matching over 9 bases. What was sequenced was peripheral blood. The clonotype was recovered from a man aged 65-85 years with active or convalescent COVID-19. This CDR3 reads CASGSGQGSYGYTF. DNA for the CDR3: TGTGCCAGCGGATCCGGACAGGGGTCGTATGGCTACACCTTC.